The subject of this entry is one T cell receptor beta chain. Trimming stripped 5 bases from V and 0 bases from J, with 8 bases between. The CDR3 is 15 amino acids. CDR1 ENHRY and CDR2 SYGVKD come from the germline V gene. The sample's treatment: roughly 19 received Ad26.COV2.S at low or high dose, single or two shots; about 5 received placebo; per-sample allocation not given. Specimens were obtained on day 63 following the first vaccine or placebo injection. These data belong to a study of Ad26.COV2.S vaccination and SARS-CoV-2 variants. Data came from immunoSEQ multiplex PCR; TCRdb stores just in-frame clones and leaves some out. Here the sample spans about 440,000 clones, less than 95% being singletons.

This chain connects TRBV10-3 to TRBJ2-6; D might be TRBD2 (6 bases). The sample here was peripheral blood, taken in a trial of Ad26.COV2.S vaccine versus placebo. The TCR was taken from a person between 18 and 65 years old who received the Ad26.COV2.S COVID-19 vaccine or a placebo. This CDR3 reads CAISPTSSGANVLTF. The CDR3 coding sequence is TGTGCCATCAGTCCGACTAGCTCTGGGGCCAACGTCCTGACTTTC.